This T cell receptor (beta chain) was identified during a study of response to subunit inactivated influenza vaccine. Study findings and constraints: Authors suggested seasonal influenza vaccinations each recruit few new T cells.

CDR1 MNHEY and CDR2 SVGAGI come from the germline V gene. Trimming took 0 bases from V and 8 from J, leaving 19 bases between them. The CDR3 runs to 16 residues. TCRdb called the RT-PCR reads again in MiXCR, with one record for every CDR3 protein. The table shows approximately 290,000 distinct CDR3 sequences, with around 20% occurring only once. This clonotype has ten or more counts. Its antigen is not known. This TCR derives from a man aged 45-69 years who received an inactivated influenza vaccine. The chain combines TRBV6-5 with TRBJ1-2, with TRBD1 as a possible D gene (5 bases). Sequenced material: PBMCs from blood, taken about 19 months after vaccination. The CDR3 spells CASSYSARGLLGGYTF. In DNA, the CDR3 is TGTGCCAGCAGTTACTCTGCAAGGGGCCTCCTGGGGGGCTACACCTTC.